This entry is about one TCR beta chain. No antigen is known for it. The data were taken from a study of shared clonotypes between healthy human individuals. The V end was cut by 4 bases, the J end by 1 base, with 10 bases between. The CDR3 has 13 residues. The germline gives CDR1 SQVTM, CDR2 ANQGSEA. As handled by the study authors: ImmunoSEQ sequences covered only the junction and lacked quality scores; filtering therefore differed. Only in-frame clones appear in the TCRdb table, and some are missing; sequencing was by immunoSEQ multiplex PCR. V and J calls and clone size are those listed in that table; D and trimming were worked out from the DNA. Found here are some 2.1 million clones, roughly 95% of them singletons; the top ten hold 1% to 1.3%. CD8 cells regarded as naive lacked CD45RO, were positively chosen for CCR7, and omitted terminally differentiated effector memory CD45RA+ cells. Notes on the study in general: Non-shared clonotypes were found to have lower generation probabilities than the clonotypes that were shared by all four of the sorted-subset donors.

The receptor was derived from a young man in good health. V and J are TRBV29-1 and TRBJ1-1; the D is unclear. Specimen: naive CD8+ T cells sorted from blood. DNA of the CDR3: TGCAGCGTTGTAGGGCGGCAGAACACTGAAGCTTTCTTT. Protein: CSVVGRQNTEAFF.